The present TCR beta chain was sequenced within a study of synovial regulatory T cells in juvenile arthritis. Looking at the study overall: Six patients were on methotrexate and three were untreated.

The assay was immunoSEQ multiplex PCR, and TCRdb's table has in-frame clones only and misses some. The data show roughly 9,900 clones, and the top ten clones hold 0.8% to 0.95%. Germline assignment: CDR1 SGHRS and CDR2 YFSETQ. The CDR3 contains 15 residues. The nucleotide record is missing. This TCR was recovered from a donor aged 2-29 years with juvenile idiopathic arthritis. The rearrangement links TRBV5-1 to TRBJ2-7; TCRdb designates TRBD1, a call that cannot be tested without DNA. The sample comprised Treg cells from blood. Subset noted: remaining (HLA-DR-negative) circulating blood Treg cells. The CDR3 region is CASRRAGTGGSEQYF.